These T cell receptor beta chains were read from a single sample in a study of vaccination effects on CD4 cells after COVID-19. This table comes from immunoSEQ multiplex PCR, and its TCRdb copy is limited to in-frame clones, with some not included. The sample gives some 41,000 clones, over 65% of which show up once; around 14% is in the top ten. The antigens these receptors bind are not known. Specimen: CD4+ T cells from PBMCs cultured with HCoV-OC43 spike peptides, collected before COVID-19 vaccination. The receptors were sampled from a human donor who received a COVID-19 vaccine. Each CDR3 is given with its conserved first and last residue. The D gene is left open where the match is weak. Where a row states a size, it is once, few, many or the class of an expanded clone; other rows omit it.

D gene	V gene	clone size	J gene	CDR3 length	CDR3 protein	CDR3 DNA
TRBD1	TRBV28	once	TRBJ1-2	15	CASSLGQGRGYGYTF	TGTGCCAGCAGTTTAGGACAGGGGCGAGGCTATGGCTACACCTTC
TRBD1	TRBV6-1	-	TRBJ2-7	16	CASSERSGTGPREQYF	TGTGCCAGCAGTGAGAGGTCCGGGACAGGCCCCCGCGAGCAGTACTTC
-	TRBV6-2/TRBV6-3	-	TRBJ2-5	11	CASSYGRDQYF	TGTGCCAGCAGTTACGGGAGAGACCAGTACTTC
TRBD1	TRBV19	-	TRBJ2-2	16	CASSIRTGGITGELFF	TGTGCCAGTAGTATACGGACAGGGGGTATCACCGGGGAGCTGTTTTTT
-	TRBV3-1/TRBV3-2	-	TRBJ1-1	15	CASSQQELQNTEAFF	TGTGCCAGCAGCCAACAGGAACTCCAGAACACTGAAGCTTTCTTT
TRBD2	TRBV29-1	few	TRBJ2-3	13	CSGSGTSPDTQYF	TGCAGCGGATCCGGGACTAGCCCAGATACGCAGTATTTT
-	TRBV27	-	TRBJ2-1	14	CASSLSRGANEQFF	TGTGCCAGCAGTTTATCCCGGGGGGCCAATGAGCAGTTCTTC
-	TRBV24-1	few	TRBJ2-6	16	CATSDSLLSGANVLTF	TGTGCCACCAGTGATTCACTATTGTCTGGGGCCAACGTCCTGACTTTC
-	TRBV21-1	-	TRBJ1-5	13	CASSRQFNQPQHF	TGTGCCAGCAGCAGACAGTTCAATCAGCCCCAGCATTTT
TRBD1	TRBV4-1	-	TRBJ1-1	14	CASSQVQGSTEAFF	TGCGCCAGCAGCCAAGTACAGGGGAGCACTGAAGCTTTCTTT
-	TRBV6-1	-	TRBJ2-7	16	CASSEPGHANSYEQYF	TGTGCCAGCAGTGAACCGGGACACGCGAATTCCTACGAGCAGTACTTC
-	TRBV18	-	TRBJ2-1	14	CASSMTSHYNEQFF	TGTGCCAGCTCGATGACATCGCATTACAATGAGCAGTTCTTC
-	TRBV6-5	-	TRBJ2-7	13	CASSLGSPYEQYF	TGTGCCAGCAGTTTGGGGTCCCCCTACGAGCAGTACTTC
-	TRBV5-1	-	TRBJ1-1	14	CASSFIGRSAEAFF	TGCGCCAGCAGCTTCATCGGGAGGAGCGCTGAAGCTTTCTTT
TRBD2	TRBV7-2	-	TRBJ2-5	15	CASSLVGGGAQTQYF	TGTGCCAGCAGCTTAGTCGGCGGGGGGGCGCAGACCCAGTACTTC
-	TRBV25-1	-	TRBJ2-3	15	CASSALGTSTDTQYF	TGTGCCAGCAGTGCCCTCGGGACTAGCACAGATACGCAGTATTTT
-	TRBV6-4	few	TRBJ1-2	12	CASSETGTGYTF	TGTGCCAGCAGTGAAACAGGGACCGGCTACACCTTC
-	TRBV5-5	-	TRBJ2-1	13	CASSLATSNEQFF	TGTGCCAGCAGCTTGGCGACGAGCAATGAGCAGTTCTTC
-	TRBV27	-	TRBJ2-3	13	CASSFTHTDTQYF	TGTGCCAGCAGTTTCACACACACAGATACGCAGTATTTT
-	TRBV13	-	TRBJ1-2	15	CASSLGPGRNYGYTF	TGTGCCAGTAGCTTAGGCCCGGGCAGAAACTATGGCTACACCTTC
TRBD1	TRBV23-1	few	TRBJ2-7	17	CASSQSAGTGGACEQYF	TGCGCCAGCAGTCAATCCGCGGGGACAGGGGGCGCTTGCGAGCAGTACTTC
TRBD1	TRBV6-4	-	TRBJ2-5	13	CASGDRGQETQYF	TGTGCCAGCGGGGACAGGGGTCAAGAGACCCAGTACTTC
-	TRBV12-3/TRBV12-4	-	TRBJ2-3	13	CASRPQDIHLEYF	TGTGCCAGCAGACCCCAGGACATTCATCTTGAATATTTT
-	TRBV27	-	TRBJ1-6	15	CASRWQGLVNSPLHF	TGTGCCAGCAGATGGCAGGGGCTAGTTAATTCACCCCTCCACTTT
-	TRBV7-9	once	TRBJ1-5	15	CASSGGQHSNQPQHF	TGTGCCAGCAGCGGGGGACAACATAGCAATCAGCCCCAGCATTTT
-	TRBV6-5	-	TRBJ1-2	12	CASSGDSDGYTF	TGTGCCAGCAGCGGGGATTCGGACGGCTACACCTTC
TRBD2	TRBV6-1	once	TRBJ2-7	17	CASSEAQPSGSSYEQYF	TGTGCCAGCAGTGAAGCTCAACCTAGCGGGAGTTCCTACGAGCAGTACTTC
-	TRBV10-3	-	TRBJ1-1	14	CAISREGGDTEAFF	TGTGCCATCAGTAGGGAGGGAGGTGACACTGAAGCTTTCTTT
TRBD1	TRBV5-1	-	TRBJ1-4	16	CASSLAVGTGDEKLFF	TGCGCCAGCAGCTTGGCCGTGGGGACAGGGGATGAAAAACTGTTTTTT
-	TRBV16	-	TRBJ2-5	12	CASSQDRETQYF	TGTGCCAGCAGCCAAGATCGGGAGACCCAGTACTTC
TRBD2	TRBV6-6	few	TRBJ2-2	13	CASNNGRTGELFF	TGTGCCAGCAATAACGGGAGGACCGGGGAGCTGTTTTTT
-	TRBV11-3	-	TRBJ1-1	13	CASSLDSNTEAFF	TGTGCCAGCAGCTTAGACTCAAACACTGAAGCTTTCTTT
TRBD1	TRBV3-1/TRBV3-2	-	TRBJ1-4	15	CASSRGGQPNEKLFF	TGTGCCAGCAGCCGGGGGGGACAGCCTAATGAAAAACTGTTTTTT
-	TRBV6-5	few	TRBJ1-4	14	CASSLTTTNEKLFF	TGTGCCAGCAGTTTGACAACAACTAATGAAAAACTGTTTTTT
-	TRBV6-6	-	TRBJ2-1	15	CASSGTRGSYNEQFF	TGTGCCAGCAGTGGAACTAGGGGTTCCTACAATGAGCAGTTCTTC
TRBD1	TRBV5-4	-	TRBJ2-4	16	CASSDRVSGAKNIQYF	TGTGCCAGCAGCGACAGGGTTAGTGGAGCCAAAAACATTCAGTACTTC
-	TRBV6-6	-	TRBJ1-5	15	CASSYSGGGGQPQHF	TGTGCCAGCAGTTACTCGGGAGGGGGAGGTCAGCCCCAGCATTTT
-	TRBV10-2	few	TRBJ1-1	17	CASSGGGINGLNTEAFF	TGCGCCAGCAGTGGAGGAGGGATTAACGGCCTGAACACTGAAGCTTTCTTT
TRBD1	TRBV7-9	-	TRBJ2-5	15	CASSMGTGREETQYF	TGTGCCAGCAGCATGGGGACAGGCAGAGAAGAGACCCAGTACTTC
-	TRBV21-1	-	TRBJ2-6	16	CASSKEWAAGANVLTF	-
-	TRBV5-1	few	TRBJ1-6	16	CASSIRDRGGLSPLHF	TGCGCCAGCAGCATCCGGGACCGAGGAGGGCTTTCACCCCTCCACTTT
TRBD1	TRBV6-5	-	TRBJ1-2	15	CASRDRQGHFYGYTF	TGTGCCAGCAGGGACAGACAGGGACATTTCTATGGCTACACCTTC
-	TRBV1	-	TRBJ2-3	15	CTSSPTAGVTDTQYF	TGCACCAGCAGCCCCACCGCGGGAGTGACAGATACGCAGTATTTT
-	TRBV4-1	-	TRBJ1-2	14	CASSQDRRIYGYTF	TGCGCCAGCAGCCAAGATCGACGAATTTATGGCTACACCTTC
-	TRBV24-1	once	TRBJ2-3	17	CATSDSGLGTSTDTQYF	TGTGCCACCAGTGATTCGGGACTGGGGACCAGCACAGATACGCAGTATTTT
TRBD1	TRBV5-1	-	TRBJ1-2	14	CASSIDRAGYGYTF	TGCGCCAGCAGCATAGACAGGGCCGGCTATGGCTACACCTTC
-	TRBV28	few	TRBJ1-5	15	CASSSLAGPDQPQHF	TGTGCCAGCAGTTCCCTAGCAGGGCCAGATCAGCCCCAGCATTTT
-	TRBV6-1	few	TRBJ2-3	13	CASSEAGADTQYF	TGTGCCAGCAGTGAGGCTGGTGCAGATACGCAGTATTTT